Sequencing of this TCR beta chain was carried out in a study of CD8+ T cells in alopecia areata. cDNA prepared by RNA extraction and subsequent reverse transcription served as the template for sequencing. Clones were read by immunoSEQ multiplex PCR, and TCRdb kept only the in-frame ones, dropping some. Among about 190,000 clones listed, over 60% were seen once. The CDR3 has 14 residues. Germline V gives CDR1 MGHDK, CDR2 SYGVNS. The V end lost 6 bases, the J end lost 5 bases, and 16 bases lay between the germline ends. Treatment specified: oral pan-JAK inhibitor, 5-10 mg twice daily. The material was CD4+ T cells sorted from blood, obtained at week 4, from a patient treated with tofacitinib. This TCR came from a human donor with alopecia areata. The V gene is TRBV25-1, the J gene TRBJ1-2; unclear D gene. The CDR3 DNA reads TGTGCCAGCAGGGGGTCGGGGTCTCTTTATGGCTACACCTTC. Protein: CASRGSGSLYGYTF.